The T cell receptor beta chain described here comes from a study of patients and donors after allogeneic stem cell transplantation. Germline V gene lookup returns CDR1 SEHNR and CDR2 FQNEAQ (reference sequence). The CDR3 contains 12 residues. Trimming cost V 5 bases and J 5 bases, with 8 bases left between them. MiXCR, applied by TCRdb to the RT-PCR reads, yields one record per CDR3 protein. This table holds about 160,000 distinct CDR3 sequences, 24% found once. Sample: blood, either unsorted or a sorted T cell fraction (not recorded which). The chain carries TRBV7-9 and TRBJ2-3; no definite D call. The source of this sequence is a human donor who was either an allogeneic HSCT recipient or a stem cell or donor lymphocyte infusion donor (not recorded which). It is not recorded whose cells these are; they may come from a transplant donor. CDR3 DNA: TGTGCCAGCAGCACAATCCGAGATACGCAGTATTTT. This sequence encodes CASSTIRDTQYF.